Reported below is one TCR beta chain. Its antigen is undetermined. These data come from a study of chemoradiotherapy in HPV16-positive cancers. General observations from the study: Candidate HPV-specific clones and E7-related TCR motifs grew in tumor during treatment.

Repeated repertoire sampling spanned the course of chemoradiotherapy. TCRdb's copy holds only in-frame clones and misses some; the assay was immunoSEQ multiplex PCR. The table has some 22,000 clones, about 90% seen once; the top ten hold 4.5%. The germline V gene encodes CDR1 MNHEY and CDR2 SVGAGI. With 2 bases removed from V and 8 bases from J, the gap between germline ends came to 11 bases. This CDR3 is built from 13 residues. The chain links TRBV6-5 to TRBJ2-3, with D possibly TRBD2 on 5 matching bases. The sample here was blood, taken from a patient who underwent chemoradiotherapy. This TCR came from a human donor with HPV-associated anogenital cancer. The CDR3 sequence is CASSYGSYSTQYF. The CDR3 coding sequence is TGTGCCAGCAGTTACGGGAGTTATAGTACGCAGTATTTT.